The present T cell receptor beta chain was sequenced within a study of Ad26.COV2.S vaccination and SARS-CoV-2 variants. The CDR3 sequence is 16 residues long. Trimming cost V 5 bases and J 4 bases; bases outside gene matches: 5. Germline V gene lookup returns CDR1 SEHNR and CDR2 FQNEAQ (reference sequence). Produced via immunoSEQ multiplex PCR; TCRdb's table is partial and in-frame only. The data contain roughly 180,000 clones, around 88% of them seen just once; the ten biggest clones take up less than 6%. As to this clone: The target antigen is unknown.

Study-level results: Among vaccine recipients, spike-specific TCR breadth exceeded that of placebo recipients.

The sequence came from a human donor who had recovered from COVID-19. The rearrangement links TRBV7-9 to TRBJ2-2, with 12 bases lining up with TRBD2. The starting material was peripheral blood, obtained after recovery from COVID-19. DNA for the CDR3: TGTGCCAGCAGCGGGCGGACTAGCGGGATCACCGGGGAGCTGTTTTTT. Translated, it gives CASSGRTSGITGELFF.